These 24 T cell receptor beta chains share one sample of origin, sequenced in a study of shared clonotypes between healthy human individuals. Profiled with immunoSEQ multiplex PCR; TCRdb holds only in-frame clones, not every one. Counted here are more than 2,000,000 clones, 90% to 95% occurring once; the ten biggest clones make up about 0.37%. The material sequenced was naive CD4+ T cells from PBMCs. Subset specified: CD45RA+ positively selected. Source of these receptors: a man younger than 35 in good health. Some clones in this sample may be carry-over from other donors' samples.

The genes are TRBV28 and TRBJ2-1, with 8 nucleotides matching TRBD2. CDR1 and CDR2 (germline): MDHEN, SYDVKM. This CDR3 is 16 amino acids long. J gave up 8 bases and V 7 bases, and 16 bases lay outside the gene matches. The CDR3 here is CASMGDTASGYHEQFF. The CDR3 bases are TGTGCCAGCATGGGTGATACGGCTAGCGGGTACCATGAGCAGTTCTTC.

The V and J genes are TRBV5-1 and TRBJ1-3; D gene unclear. This CDR3 is built from 15 residues. Looked up from germline, CDR1 is SGHRS and CDR2 is YFSETQ. The V and J ends lost 4 bases and 2 bases respectively, with 13 bases between them. CDR3 in DNA: TGCGCCAGCAGCCTAGCGCATGAGCCTGGAAACACCATATATTTT. Protein: CASSLAHEPGNTIYF. Complete variable domain (other parts from reference TRBV5-1 and TRBJ1-3): KAGVTQTPRYLIKTRGQQVTLSCSPISGHRSVSWYQQTPGQGLQFLFEYFSETQRNKGNFPGRFSGRQFSNSRSEMNVSTLELGDSALYLCASSLAHEPGNTIYFGEGSWLTVV.

A single count supports this clone. The chain links TRBV19 to TRBJ2-3; 7 nucleotides align to TRBD1. V shed 10 bases, J shed 2 bases, and the junction held 6 bases outside the gene matches. The germline gives CDR1 LNHDA, CDR2 SQIVND (reference sequence). The CDR3 totals 13 residues. The CDR3: CATQTGSTDTQYF. CDR3 nucleotides: TGTGCCACCCAGACAGGGTCCACAGATACGCAGTATTTT.

The chain combines TRBV28 with TRBJ2-3; 12 nucleotides agree with TRBD2. Looked up from germline, CDR1 is MDHEN and CDR2 is SYDVKM. The CDR3 totals 14 residues. The ends lost 6 bases at V and 6 bases at J; junction bases unmatched: 4. CDR3 loop: CASSPLAGGDTQYF. CDR3 DNA: TGTGCCAGCAGCCCACTAGCGGGGGGTGATACGCAGTATTTT.

The chain has TRBV7-9 and TRBJ1-3; D ambiguous. Trimming pared 7 bases from V and 2 bases from J, leaving 6 bases between. The germline CDR1 and CDR2 sequences are SEHNR and FQNEAQ (reference sequence). The CDR3 has 12 amino acids. Here the CDR3 DNA reads TGTGCCAGCATGAGGACTGGAAACACCATATATTTT. Translating it yields CASMRTGNTIYF. The complete variable domain, with remaining parts taken from reference TRBV7-9 and TRBJ1-3, reads DTGVSQNPRHKITKRGQNVTFRCDPISEHNRLYWYRQTLGQGPEFLTYFQNEAQLEKSRLLSDRFSAERPKGSFSTLEIQRTEQGDSAMYLCASMRTGNTIYFGEGSWLTVV.

The chain recombines TRBV28 with TRBJ1-5; D is perhaps TRBD1 (6 bases). This CDR3 is built from 15 residues. V lost 4 bases and J lost 4, with 14 bases in between. Per the germline V gene, CDR1 is MDHEN and CDR2 is SYDVKM. The CDR3 coding sequence is TGTGCCAGCAGTTCCCTGGTCCAGGGGAATCAGCCCCAGCATTTT. Translating it yields CASSSLVQGNQPQHF.

The chain employs TRBV27 and TRBJ1-4; no clear D gene. Germline V gives CDR1 MNHEY, CDR2 SMNVEV (reference sequence). The CDR3 extends over 13 amino acids. Trimming took 4 bases from V and 6 from J, leaving 9 bases between them. The CDR3 nucleotides read TGTGCCAGCAGTTACAAGGCTTATGAAAAACTGTTTTTT. Translated: CASSYKAYEKLFF.

This rearrangement joins TRBV7-2 to TRBJ2-3; tentative D call: TRBD2 (7 bases). The V end lost 4 bases, the J end lost 1 base, and 21 bases lay between the germline ends. The CDR3 consists of 18 residues. Germline assignment: CDR1 SGHTA and CDR2 FQGNSA. The CDR3 DNA reads TGTGCCAGCAGCTCAGGGGACGGCGGGAGCATCGGCACAGATACGCAGTATTTT. Translation gives CASSSGDGGSIGTDTQYF. The variable domain in full, with the rest retrieved from reference TRBV7-2 and TRBJ2-3, is GAGVSQSPSNKVTEKGKDVELRCDPISGHTALYWYRQSLGQGLEFLIYFQGNSAPDKSGLPSDRFSAERTGGSVSTLTIQRTQQEDSAVYLCASSSGDGGSIGTDTQYFGPGTRLTVL.

The chain has TRBV19 and TRBJ2-1; D possibly corresponds to TRBD2 (6 bases). The CDR3 is 15 amino acids. The V end lost 3 bases, the J end lost 8 bases, and 17 bases lay between the germline ends. The V gene's germline CDR1 is LNHDA and CDR2 SQIVND (reference sequence). The CDR3: CASSIPGRSFDEQFF. CDR3 nucleotide sequence: TGTGCCAGTAGTATCCCCGGGAGAAGCTTCGATGAGCAGTTCTTC.

The genes are TRBV10-3 and TRBJ1-5; tentative D call: TRBD1 (5 bases). V dropped 11 bases and J dropped 3 bases, with 14 bases sitting between them. Germline lookup yields CDR1 ENHRY and CDR2 SYGVKD. This CDR3 is built from 13 residues. Here the CDR3 reads CAGATDFNQPQHF. DNA for the CDR3: TGTGCCGGGGCGACAGATTTCAATCAGCCCCAGCATTTT.

This sequence joins TRBV7-9 and TRBJ1-4; 8 nucleotides agree with TRBD1. Per germline, CDR1 SEHNR and CDR2 FQNEAQ (reference sequence). With V trimmed by 5 bases and J by 8 bases, 10 bases remained unmatched. The CDR3 extends over 15 amino acids. DNA for the CDR3: TGTGCCAGCAGCCCCTCAGGACAGGGAGGAGAAAAACTGTTTTTT. This translates into CASSPSGQGGEKLFF. Looking up the rest from reference TRBV7-9 and TRBJ1-4 gives the full variable domain: DTGVSQNPRHKITKRGQNVTFRCDPISEHNRLYWYRQTLGQGPEFLTYFQNEAQLEKSRLLSDRFSAERPKGSFSTLEIQRTEQGDSAMYLCASSPSGQGGEKLFFGSGTQLSVL.

The rearrangement links TRBV27 to TRBJ2-1, with TRBD1 matching over 7 bases. CDR3 size: 12 residues. Germline assignment: CDR1 MNHEY and CDR2 SMNVEV (reference sequence). V was clipped by 5 bases and J by 13 bases; unmatched bases: 8. CDR3 protein: CASSRDRVEQFF. The CDR3 coding sequence is TGTGCCAGCAGTAGAGACAGGGTCGAACAGTTCTTC.

The chain carries TRBV19 and TRBJ2-3; the match to TRBD2 covers 9 bases. The J segment lost 0 bases and the V segment lost 6 bases, leaving 4 bases of the junction unmatched. Germline V lookup: CDR1 LNHDA, CDR2 SQIVND (reference sequence). The CDR3 runs 15 residues. The CDR3 spells CASSPSGASTDTQYF. The CDR3 region has the DNA TGTGCCAGTAGCCCTAGCGGGGCTAGCACAGATACGCAGTATTTT.

V usage is TRBV7-3 and J usage is TRBJ2-1; 11 nucleotides line up with TRBD2. The CDR3 spans 15 residues. V was clipped by 2 bases and J by 10 bases; unmatched bases: 7. CDR1 SGHTA and CDR2 FQGTGA come from the germline V gene. CDR3 loop: CASSLLAGGFGEQFF. The CDR3 DNA reads TGTGCCAGCAGCTTACTAGCGGGAGGCTTCGGGGAGCAGTTCTTC. The variable domain in full, with the rest retrieved from reference TRBV7-3 and TRBJ2-1, is GAGVSQTPSNKVTEKGKYVELRCDPISGHTALYWYRQSLGQGPEFLIYFQGTGAADDSGLPNDRFFAVRPEGSVSTLKIQRTERGDSAVYLCASSLLAGGFGEQFFGPGTRLTVL.

The chain is built from TRBV4-1 and TRBJ2-5; 11 positions match TRBD2. Trimming took 0 bases from V and 5 from J; bases not matched to a gene: 23. Germline lookup yields CDR1 MGHRA and CDR2 YSYEKL. This CDR3 spans 22 amino acids. The CDR3 DNA follows: TGCGCCAGCAGCCAAGATCCGGCTAGTGGAAGTAGCGGGAGGGCTTTGCGCGAGACCCAGTACTTC. Its translation: CASSQDPASGSSGRALRETQYF.

Notes on this clone: The sample carries other DNA sequences with the same CDR3. The chain joins TRBV18 to TRBJ1-1; the D is unclear. CDR1 and CDR2 from the germline V gene are KGHSH and LQKENI. This CDR3 is built from 13 residues. The V and J ends lost 3 bases and 1 base respectively, with 6 bases between them. In DNA form, the CDR3 reads TGTGCCAGCTCACCTATGGGGAACACTGAAGCTTTCTTT. It encodes CASSPMGNTEAFF.

J is TRBJ1-5 and V is TRBV7-7; D not resolved. This CDR3 has 13 amino acids. The V end was cut by 4 bases, the J end by 6 bases, with 10 bases between. From germline, CDR1 is SSHAT and CDR2 FNYEAQ (reference sequence). In DNA, the CDR3 is TGTGCCAGCAGCTCCGTCCTCGGTCAGCCCCAGCATTTT. As protein: CASSSVLGQPQHF.

The chain is built from TRBV7-9 and TRBJ2-6; D uncertain. The V and J ends lost 5 bases and 2 bases respectively, with 7 bases between them. The CDR3 spans 14 residues. Germline-derived CDR1 and CDR2 are SEHNR and FQNEAQ (reference sequence). The CDR3 region has the DNA TGTGCCAGCAGCCAGTCCGCTGGGGCCAACGTCCTGACTTTC. Residues: CASSQSAGANVLTF.

Written as DNA, the CDR3 is TGTGCCAGTAGTGGGGACAGGGGGCAGTACTATGGCTACACCTTC. Amino acids: CASSGDRGQYYGYTF. This chain joins TRBV19 and TRBJ1-2; 12 positions agree with TRBD1. This CDR3 has 15 amino acids. The germline gives CDR1 LNHDA, CDR2 SQIVND (reference sequence). The J segment lost 3 bases and the V segment lost 5 bases, leaving 4 bases of the junction unmatched.

V and J are TRBV28 and TRBJ2-7; D uncertain. Germline V gene lookup returns CDR1 MDHEN and CDR2 SYDVKM. The CDR3 contains 14 residues. V was trimmed by 5 bases and J by 7 bases, leaving 18 bases between them. The CDR3 region has the DNA TGTGCCAGCAGTCTACCCCTGACTCTTCGGGAGCAGTACTTC. It yields the protein CASSLPLTLREQYF.

This chain links TRBV18 with TRBJ1-3; no definite D call. Trimming shortened V by 3 bases and J by 4 bases, and 7 bases separated the two germline ends. This CDR3 has 13 residues. CDR1 KGHSH and CDR2 LQKENI come from the germline V gene. CDR3 protein: CASSPSYGNTIYF. CDR3 bases: TGTGCCAGCTCACCGTCGTACGGAAACACCATATATTTT.

This chain connects TRBV28 to TRBJ2-7, with D perhaps matching TRBD2 (5 bases). Germline-derived CDR1 and CDR2 are MDHEN and SYDVKM. This CDR3 comprises 11 residues. Deletions cut 8 bases from V and 6 bases from J, with 11 bases between. CDR3 loop: CASGIASEQYF. DNA for the CDR3: TGTGCCAGCGGAATAGCGAGCGAGCAGTACTTC.

The chain combines TRBV20-1 with TRBJ2-5, with unresolved D. V lost 5 bases and J 7 bases, leaving 11 bases between the germline ends. The CDR3 has 11 residues. Germline lookup yields CDR1 DFQATT and CDR2 SNEGSKA (reference sequence). CDR3: CSAPSEWTQYF. CDR3 nucleotide sequence: TGCAGTGCTCCCTCAGAATGGACCCAGTACTTC.

This clone was seen only a few times. Other DNA sequences in the sample encode the same CDR3. This sequence joins TRBV5-1 and TRBJ1-1; unclear D gene. The V and J ends lost 0 bases and 2 bases respectively, with 8 bases between them. This CDR3 comprises 14 residues. From germline, CDR1 is SGHRS and CDR2 YFSETQ. DNA for the CDR3: TGCGCCAGCAGCTTGGGTACAGCTAACACTGAAGCTTTCTTT. This translates into CASSLGTANTEAFF.